Listed below are T cell receptor beta chains from one sample, sequenced in a study of T cell repertoires in cytomegalovirus infection. TCRdb reanalysed the reads using MiXCR and keeps one entry per CDR3 protein. There are hundreds of thousands of distinct CDR3 sequences in the sample; 35% to 40% occur only once, and roughly 2.9% lies in the top ten. Sequencing was performed on PBMCs. The receptors here all came from a human donor in good health (CMV status not recorded). Some clones in this sample may be carry-over from other donors' samples. The CDR3 runs from the conserved cysteine through the conserved F or W. The D gene is left open where the match is weak. Clone size is stated in some rows and not others, as once, few, many or a class when expanded.

J gene: TRBJ2-1
clone size: -
V gene: TRBV7-3
D gene: -
CDR3 protein: CASSPTRGGQYNEQFF
CDR3 DNA: TGTGCCAGCAGCCCGACCCGGGGTGGCCAATACAATGAGCAGTTCTTC

J gene: TRBJ1-2
clone size: few
V gene: TRBV5-6
D gene: TRBD1
CDR3 protein: CASSYKGEGASGYTF
CDR3 DNA: TGTGCCAGCAGCTATAAGGGAGAGGGGGCGTCCGGCTACACCTTC

J gene: TRBJ2-3
clone size: -
V gene: TRBV7-8
D gene: TRBD1
CDR3 protein: CASSLDGTGQGDTQYF
CDR3 DNA: TGTGCCAGCAGCTTAGATGGGACAGGGCAAGGAGATACGCAGTATTTT

J gene: TRBJ1-1
clone size: -
V gene: TRBV7-9
D gene: TRBD1
CDR3 protein: CASSHPVGQGEMGTEAFF
CDR3 DNA: TGTGCCAGCAGCCATCCTGTAGGACAGGGAGAGATGGGCACTGAAGCTTTCTTT

J gene: TRBJ2-7
clone size: few
V gene: TRBV10-3
D gene: TRBD1
CDR3 protein: CAISGDRDYEQYF
CDR3 DNA: TGTGCCATCAGTGGGGACAGGGACTACGAGCAGTACTTC

J gene: TRBJ1-1
clone size: -
V gene: TRBV28
D gene: TRBD1
CDR3 protein: CASSGTGEAATEAFF
CDR3 DNA: TGTGCCAGCAGCGGGACAGGGGAAGCGGCCACTGAAGCTTTCTTT

J gene: TRBJ1-2
clone size: few
V gene: TRBV7-8
D gene: -
CDR3 protein: CASSLPQGGYGYTF
CDR3 DNA: TGTGCCAGCAGCTTACCCCAGGGAGGGTACGGCTACACCTTC

J gene: TRBJ1-1
clone size: few
V gene: TRBV6-1
D gene: -
CDR3 protein: CASDGDQDGLTEAFF
CDR3 DNA: TGTGCCAGCGATGGGGATCAAGATGGACTTACTGAAGCTTTCTTT

J gene: TRBJ2-3
clone size: many
V gene: TRBV6-2/TRBV6-3
D gene: TRBD2
CDR3 protein: CASSDETSRSQYF
CDR3 DNA: TGTGCCAGCAGTGACGAGACTAGCAGGTCGCAGTATTTT

J gene: TRBJ1-3
clone size: -
V gene: TRBV19
D gene: -
CDR3 protein: CASSISPVSPTGNTIYF
CDR3 DNA: TGTGCCAGTAGTATCTCCCCGGTGTCGCCGACTGGAAACACCATATATTTT